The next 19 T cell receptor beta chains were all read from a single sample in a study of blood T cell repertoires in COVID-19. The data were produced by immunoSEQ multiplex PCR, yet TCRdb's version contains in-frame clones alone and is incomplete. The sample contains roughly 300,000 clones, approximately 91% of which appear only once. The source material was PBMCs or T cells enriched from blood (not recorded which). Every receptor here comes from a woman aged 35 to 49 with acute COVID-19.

The CDR3 region is CASSTIGTGWSYGYTF. As DNA, the CDR3 is TGTGCCAGCAGCACTATCGGGACAGGGTGGTCCTATGGCTACACCTTC. The genes are TRBV28 and TRBJ1-2; 9 bases map to TRBD1. The length of the CDR3 is 16 residues. The V and J ends lost 6 bases and 4 bases, in that order; junction bases with no gene match: 12. Germline assignment: CDR1 MDHEN and CDR2 SYDVKM.

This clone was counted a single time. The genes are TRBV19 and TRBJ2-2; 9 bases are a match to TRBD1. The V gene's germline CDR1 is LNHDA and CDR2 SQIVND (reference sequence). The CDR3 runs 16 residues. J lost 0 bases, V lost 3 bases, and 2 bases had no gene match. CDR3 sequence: CASSMGDRANTGELFF. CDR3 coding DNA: TGTGCCAGTAGTATGGGGGACAGGGCGAACACCGGGGAGCTGTTTTTT. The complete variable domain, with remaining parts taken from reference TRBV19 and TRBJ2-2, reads DGGITQSPKYLFRKEGQNVTLSCEQNLNHDAMYWYRQDPGQGLRLIYYSQIVNDFQKGDIAEGYSVSREKKESFPLTVTSAQKNPTAFYLCASSMGDRANTGELFFGEGSRLTVL.

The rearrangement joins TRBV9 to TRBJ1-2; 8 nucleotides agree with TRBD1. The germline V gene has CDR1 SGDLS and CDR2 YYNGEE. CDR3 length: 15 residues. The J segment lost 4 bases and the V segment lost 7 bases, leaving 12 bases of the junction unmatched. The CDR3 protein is CASSRGQGAVYGYTF. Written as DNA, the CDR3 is TGTGCCAGCTCTCGGGGGCAGGGGGCCGTCTATGGCTACACCTTC.

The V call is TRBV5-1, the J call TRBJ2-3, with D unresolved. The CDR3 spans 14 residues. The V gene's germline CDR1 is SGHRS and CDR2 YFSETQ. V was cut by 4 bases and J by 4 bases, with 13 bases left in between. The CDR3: CASSPSPGADTQYF. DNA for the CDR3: TGCGCCAGCAGCCCCTCCCCCGGAGCAGATACGCAGTATTTT. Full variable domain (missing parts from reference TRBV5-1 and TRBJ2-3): KAGVTQTPRYLIKTRGQQVTLSCSPISGHRSVSWYQQTPGQGLQFLFEYFSETQRNKGNFPGRFSGRQFSNSRSEMNVSTLELGDSALYLCASSPSPGADTQYFGPGTRLTVL.

CDR3 nucleotides: TGTGCCAGCTCATCACTGGACAGCGCCTATGGCTACACCTTC. It yields the protein CASSSLDSAYGYTF. V is TRBV18 and J is TRBJ1-2; tentative D call: TRBD1 (6 bases). V was shortened by 5 bases and J by 4 bases, with 14 bases between the two germline ends. From germline, CDR1 is KGHSH and CDR2 LQKENI. CDR3 length: 14 residues.

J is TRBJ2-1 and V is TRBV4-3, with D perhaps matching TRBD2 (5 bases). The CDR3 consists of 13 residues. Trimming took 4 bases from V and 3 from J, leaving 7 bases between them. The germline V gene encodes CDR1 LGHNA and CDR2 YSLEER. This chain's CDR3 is CASSRDYYNEQFF. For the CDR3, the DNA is TGCGCCAGCAGCCGAGACTACTACAATGAGCAGTTCTTC.

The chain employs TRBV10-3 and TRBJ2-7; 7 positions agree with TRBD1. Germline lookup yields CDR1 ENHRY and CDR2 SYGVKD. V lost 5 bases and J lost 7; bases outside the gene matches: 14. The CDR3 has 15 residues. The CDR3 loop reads CAISNRQGVGEEQYF. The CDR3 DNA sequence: TGTGCCATCAGTAACCGACAGGGAGTGGGTGAAGAGCAGTACTTC.

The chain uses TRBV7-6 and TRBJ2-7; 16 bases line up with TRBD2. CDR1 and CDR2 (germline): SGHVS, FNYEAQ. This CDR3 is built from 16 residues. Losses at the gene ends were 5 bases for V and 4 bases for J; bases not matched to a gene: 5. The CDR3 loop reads CASSQGTSGREYEQYF. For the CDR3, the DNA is TGTGCCAGCAGCCAGGGGACTAGCGGGAGGGAGTACGAGCAGTACTTC.

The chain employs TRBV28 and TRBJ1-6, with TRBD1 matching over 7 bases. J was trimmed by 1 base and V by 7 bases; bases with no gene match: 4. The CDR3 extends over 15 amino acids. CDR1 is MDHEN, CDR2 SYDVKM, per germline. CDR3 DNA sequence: TGTGCCAGCAAGACAGGGAAGTCCTATAATTCACCCCTCCACTTT. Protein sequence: CASKTGKSYNSPLHF.

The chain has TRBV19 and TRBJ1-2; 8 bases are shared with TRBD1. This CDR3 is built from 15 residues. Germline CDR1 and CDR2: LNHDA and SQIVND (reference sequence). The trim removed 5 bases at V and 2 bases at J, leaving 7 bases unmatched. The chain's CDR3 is CASSPQNRGNYGYTF. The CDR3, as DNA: TGTGCCAGTAGTCCCCAAAACAGGGGGAACTATGGCTACACCTTC. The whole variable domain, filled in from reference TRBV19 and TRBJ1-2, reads DGGITQSPKYLFRKEGQNVTLSCEQNLNHDAMYWYRQDPGQGLRLIYYSQIVNDFQKGDIAEGYSVSREKKESFPLTVTSAQKNPTAFYLCASSPQNRGNYGYTFGSGTRLTVV.

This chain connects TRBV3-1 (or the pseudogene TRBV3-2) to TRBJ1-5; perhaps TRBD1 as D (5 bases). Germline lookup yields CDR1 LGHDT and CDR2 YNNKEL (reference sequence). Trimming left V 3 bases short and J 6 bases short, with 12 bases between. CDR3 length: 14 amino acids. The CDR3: CASSHWPGGQPQHF. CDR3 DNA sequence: TGTGCCAGCAGCCATTGGCCGGGGGGTCAGCCCCAGCATTTT.

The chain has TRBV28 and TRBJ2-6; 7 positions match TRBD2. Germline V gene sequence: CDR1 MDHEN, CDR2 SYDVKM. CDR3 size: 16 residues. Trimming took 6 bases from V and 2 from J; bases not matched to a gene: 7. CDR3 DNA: TGTGCCAGCAGGGGAGGGGCGGTGGCTGGGGCCAACGTCCTGACTTTC. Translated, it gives CASRGGAVAGANVLTF.

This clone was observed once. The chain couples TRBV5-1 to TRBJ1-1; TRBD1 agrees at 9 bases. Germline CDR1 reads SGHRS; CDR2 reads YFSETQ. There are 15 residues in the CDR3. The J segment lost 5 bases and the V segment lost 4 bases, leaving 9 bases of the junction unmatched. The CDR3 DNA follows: TGCGCCAGCAGCGAAGGGGGGACAGGGAGGACTGAAGCTTTCTTT. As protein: CASSEGGTGRTEAFF.

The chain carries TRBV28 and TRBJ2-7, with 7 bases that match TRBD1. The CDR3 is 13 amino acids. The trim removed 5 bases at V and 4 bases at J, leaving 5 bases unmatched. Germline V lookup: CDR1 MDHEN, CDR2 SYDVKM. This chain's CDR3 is CASSRGGEYEQYF. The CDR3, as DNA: TGTGCCAGCAGTCGAGGGGGCGAGTACGAGCAGTACTTC.

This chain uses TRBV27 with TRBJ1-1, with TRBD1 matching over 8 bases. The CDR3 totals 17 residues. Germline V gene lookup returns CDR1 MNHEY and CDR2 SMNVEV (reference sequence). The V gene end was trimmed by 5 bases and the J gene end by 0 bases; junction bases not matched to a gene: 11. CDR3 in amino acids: CASSPTGVRLVNTEAFF. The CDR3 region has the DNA TGTGCCAGCAGTCCGACAGGGGTTCGGTTGGTGAACACTGAAGCTTTCTTT.

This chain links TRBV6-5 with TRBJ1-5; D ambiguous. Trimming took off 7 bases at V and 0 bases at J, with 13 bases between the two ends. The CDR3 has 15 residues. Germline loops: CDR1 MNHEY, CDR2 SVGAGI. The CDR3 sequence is CASIWTGDSNQPQHF. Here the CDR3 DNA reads TGTGCCAGCATCTGGACTGGTGATAGCAATCAGCCCCAGCATTTT.

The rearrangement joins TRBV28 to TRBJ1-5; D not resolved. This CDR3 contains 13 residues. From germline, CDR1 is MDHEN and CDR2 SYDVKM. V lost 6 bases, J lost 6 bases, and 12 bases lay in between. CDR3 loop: CASRLTPGQPQHF. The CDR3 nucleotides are TGTGCCAGCAGACTCACACCGGGTCAGCCCCAGCATTTT.

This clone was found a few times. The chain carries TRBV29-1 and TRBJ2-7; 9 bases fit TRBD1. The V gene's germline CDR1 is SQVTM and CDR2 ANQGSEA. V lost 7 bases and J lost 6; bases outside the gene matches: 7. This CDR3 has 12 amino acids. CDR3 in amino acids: CSAAGTGREQYF. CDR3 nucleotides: TGCAGCGCCGCCGGGACAGGGCGCGAGCAGTACTTC.

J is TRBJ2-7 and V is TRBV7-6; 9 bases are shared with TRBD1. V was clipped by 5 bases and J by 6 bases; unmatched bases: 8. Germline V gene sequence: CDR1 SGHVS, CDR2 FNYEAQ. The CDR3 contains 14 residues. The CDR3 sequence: CASSLGQGGAEQYF. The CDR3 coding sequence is TGTGCCAGCAGCCTGGGACAGGGAGGCGCCGAGCAGTACTTC. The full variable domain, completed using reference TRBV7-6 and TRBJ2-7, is GAGVSQSPRYKVTKRGQDVALRCDPISGHVSLYWYRQALGQGPEFLTYFNYEAQQDKSGLPNDRFSAERPEGSISTLTIQRTEQRDSAMYRCASSLGQGGAEQYFGPGTRLTVT.